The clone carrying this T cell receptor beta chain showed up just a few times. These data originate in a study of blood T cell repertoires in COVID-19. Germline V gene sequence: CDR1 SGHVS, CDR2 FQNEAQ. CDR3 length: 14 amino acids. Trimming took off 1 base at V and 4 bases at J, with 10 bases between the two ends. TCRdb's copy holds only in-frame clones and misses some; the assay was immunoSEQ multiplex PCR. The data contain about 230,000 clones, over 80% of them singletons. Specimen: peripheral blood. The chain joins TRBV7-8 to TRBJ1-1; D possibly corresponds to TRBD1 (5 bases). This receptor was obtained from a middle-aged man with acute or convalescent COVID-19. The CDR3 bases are TGTGCCAGCAGCTTAGTTGACAGTACCACTGAAGCTTTCTTT. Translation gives CASSLVDSTTEAFF. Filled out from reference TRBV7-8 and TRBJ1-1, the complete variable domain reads GAGVSQSPRYKVAKRGQDVALRCDPISGHVSLFWYQQALGQGPEFLTYFQNEAQLDKSGLPSDRFFAERPEGSVSTLKIQRTQQEDSAVYLCASSLVDSTTEAFFGQGTRLTVV.